The sequence of this T cell receptor (beta chain) was determined in a study of identical twins. TCRdb reanalysed the 5' RACE reads using MiXCR and keeps one entry per CDR3 protein. This sample yields roughly 750,000 distinct CDR3 sequences, of which roughly 20% are seen a single time; around 4.4% belongs to the top ten. Everyone who donated was a healthy Caucasian. Germline values: CDR1 SGHTA, CDR2 FQGNSA. CDR3 length equals 15 residues. The V end was cut by 5 bases, the J end by 6 bases, with 20 bases between. These data also formed part of another study, on T cells expressing NK-cell markers. Turning to that study: Most of the eight sequenced donors tested HCMV-seropositive; one tested seronegative.

Sequenced material: PBMCs. The clonotype was recovered from a woman under 30 in good health. This rearrangement joins TRBV7-2 to TRBJ2-7; D is unclear. CDR3 region: CASSINGSPGSEQYF. The CDR3 DNA sequence: TGTGCCAGCAGCATCAACGGGTCTCCCGGCTCCGAGCAGTACTTC.